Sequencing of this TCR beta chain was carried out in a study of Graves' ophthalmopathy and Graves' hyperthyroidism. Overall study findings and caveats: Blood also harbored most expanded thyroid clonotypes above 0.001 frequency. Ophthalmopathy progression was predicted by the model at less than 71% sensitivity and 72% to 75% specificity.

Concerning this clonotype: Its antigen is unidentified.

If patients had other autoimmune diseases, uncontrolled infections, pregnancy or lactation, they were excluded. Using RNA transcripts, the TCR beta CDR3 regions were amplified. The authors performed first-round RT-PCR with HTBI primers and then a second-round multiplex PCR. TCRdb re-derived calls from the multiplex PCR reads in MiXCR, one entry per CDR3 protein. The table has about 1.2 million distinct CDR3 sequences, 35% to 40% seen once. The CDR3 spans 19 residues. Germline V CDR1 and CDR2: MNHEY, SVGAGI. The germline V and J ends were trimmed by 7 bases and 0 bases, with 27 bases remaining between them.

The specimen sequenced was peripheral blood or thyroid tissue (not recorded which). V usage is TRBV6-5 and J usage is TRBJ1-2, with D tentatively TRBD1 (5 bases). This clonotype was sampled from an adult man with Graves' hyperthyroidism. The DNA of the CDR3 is TGTGCCAGCAAAGGAACATCCGCAGGGAGGGACCCTACTAACTATGGCTACACCTTC. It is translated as CASKGTSAGRDPTNYGYTF.